The 8 T cell receptor beta chains below all came from one sample that was sequenced in a study of blood T cells in healthy people across ages. Combining a sample-barcoded 5' primer with a J-beta primer mix, a second PCR ran for roughly 7 to 11 cycles. A single record per CDR3 protein comes from TCRdb applying MiXCR to the 5' RACE reads. The sample has about 1.8 million distinct CDR3 sequences, 49% seen once. Input material: blood. All receptors come from a woman aged 40-49 years in good health.

The chain combines TRBV6-5 with TRBJ1-6; 9 nucleotides agree with TRBD1. This CDR3 has 14 residues. Germline CDR1 MNHEY, CDR2 SVGAGI. J was trimmed by 10 bases and V by 6 bases; bases with no gene match: 7. The CDR3 nucleotides are TGTGCCAGCAGGGGACAGGGTGCATCCTCACCCCTCCACTTT. Residues: CASRGQGASSPLHF.

This chain links TRBV7-2 with TRBJ2-5; D might be TRBD2 (6 bases). Per the germline V gene, CDR1 is SGHTA and CDR2 is FQGNSA. The CDR3 runs to 13 residues. The V end was cut by 4 bases, the J end by 11 bases, with 17 bases between. CDR3 amino acids: CASSWDWNNEQYF. DNA of the CDR3: TGTGCCAGCAGCTGGGACTGGAACAATGAGCAGTACTTC.

The chain couples TRBV27 to TRBJ2-5; TRBD1 might be the D (6 bases). The CDR3 is 13 amino acids. V shed 7 bases and J shed 11 bases, with 20 bases lying between them. Germline loops: CDR1 MNHEY, CDR2 SMNVEV (reference sequence). The CDR3 DNA follows: TGTGCCAGCACCCATCTCAGGGACAATGAGCAGTACTTC. Its translation is CASTHLRDNEQYF.

This clonotype appeared a few times. The chain has TRBV21-1 and TRBJ2-5; the table calls TRBD1, which could not be checked here. TRBV21-1 is marked as a pseudogene. The CDR3 runs 20 residues. In DNA form, the CDR3 reads TGTGCCAGCAGCAACCCCCTACTTCGGGACAGGGTCTTCTCTTTGGAGACCCAGTACTTC. It is translated as CASSNPLLRDRVFSLETQYF.

Written as DNA, the CDR3 is TGTGCCAGCAGCTTGGCGGGTAGACAGGGAGAGACCCAGTACTTC. Translation: CASSLAGRQGETQYF. This chain uses TRBV7-3 with TRBJ2-5; 7 nucleotides match TRBD1. The V segment lost 3 bases and the J segment 4 bases; nucleotides outside the gene matches: 8. The CDR3 sequence is 15 residues long. CDR1 is SGHTA, CDR2 FQGTGA, per germline.

V is TRBV6-1 and J is TRBJ2-6; no reliable D call. The CDR3 totals 15 residues. Germline V gives CDR1 MNHNS, CDR2 SASEGT. The V and J ends lost 9 bases and 0 bases respectively, with 12 bases between them. The CDR3 DNA is TGTGCCAGTAGAGCAGTGGACTCTGGGGCCAACGTCCTGACTTTC. This encodes CASRAVDSGANVLTF.

This chain connects TRBV27 to TRBJ2-3; TRBD1 or TRBD2 may be the D gene (5 bases each). CDR1 and CDR2 (germline): MNHEY, SMNVEV (reference sequence). V dropped 3 bases and J dropped 0 bases, with 13 bases sitting between them. The CDR3 contains 16 residues. The CDR3 DNA is TGTGCCAGCAGTTTTACGGGACGGGATAGCACAGATACGCAGTATTTT. As protein: CASSFTGRDSTDTQYF.

V gene TRBV12-3 or TRBV12-4 combines with J gene TRBJ2-3, with 8 bases matching TRBD2. The CDR3 sequence is 15 residues long. V trimming: 6 bases; J trimming: 6 bases; junction bases outside the gene matches: 11. The CDR3 DNA sequence: TGTGCCAGCAGGTCCCTTGCGGGGGGCTTTGATACGCAGTATTTT. It specifies CASRSLAGGFDTQYF.